Listed below are T cell receptor beta chains from one sample, sequenced in a study of T cell responses to AZD1222 COVID-19 vaccine. Libraries were prepared by immunoSEQ multiplex PCR; TCRdb keeps only in-frame clonotypes and omits some of them. The data contain around 250,000 clones, approximately 95% of them singletons. This material consisted of peripheral blood, taken on day 0 of AZD1222 vaccination. The origin of the receptors is an adult in good health. The CDR3 runs from the conserved cysteine through the conserved F or W. Each record gives: J gene, CDR3 length, V gene, D gene, clone size, CDR3 protein, CDR3 DNA. A D gene is named only where the DNA matches it firmly. Rows may omit the clone size; those that give it use once, few, many or a size class.

J: TRBJ2-3
length: 17
V: TRBV7-9
D: TRBD2
size: .
CDR3: CASSLSALAGGPDTQYF
DNA: TGTGCCAGCAGCTTATCCGCGCTAGCGGGGGGGCCGGATACGCAGTATTTT

J: TRBJ1-6
length: 14
V: TRBV28
D: TRBD1
size: few
CDR3: CASTPGQGGSPLHF
DNA: TGTGCCAGCACCCCGGGACAGGGTGGCTCACCCCTCCACTTT

J: TRBJ2-7
length: 12
V: TRBV28
D: .
size: .
CDR3: CASSLGQRKQYF
DNA: TGTGCCAGCAGTTTAGGACAGAGGAAGCAGTACTTC

J: TRBJ1-1
length: 15
V: TRBV28
D: .
size: .
CDR3: CASSLNPGLNTEAFF
DNA: TGTGCCAGCAGTTTAAATCCGGGATTGAACACTGAAGCTTTCTTT

J: TRBJ1-1
length: 13
V: TRBV12-3/TRBV12-4
D: .
size: .
CDR3: CASRPGWGTEAFF
DNA: TGTGCCAGCAGGCCAGGTTGGGGCACTGAAGCTTTCTTT

J: TRBJ2-2
length: 14
V: TRBV3-1/TRBV3-2
D: TRBD2
size: .
CDR3: CASRLLAGAGELFF
DNA: TGTGCCAGCAGGCTACTAGCGGGGGCCGGGGAGCTGTTTTTT

J: TRBJ1-1
length: 13
V: TRBV2
D: .
size: .
CDR3: CASSVDMNTEAFF
DNA: TGTGCCAGCAGTGTTGATATGAACACTGAAGCTTTCTTT

J: TRBJ2-1
length: 10
V: TRBV29-1
D: TRBD2
size: once
CDR3: CSVAGEWQFF
DNA: TGCAGCGTAGCGGGGGAGTGGCAGTTCTTC

J: TRBJ2-7
length: 15
V: TRBV11-2
D: TRBD2
size: .
CDR3: CASSLVAGSAWEQYF
DNA: TGTGCCAGCAGCTTAGTAGCGGGCTCCGCTTGGGAGCAGTACTTC

J: TRBJ2-1
length: 14
V: TRBV7-2
D: TRBD2
size: .
CDR3: CASSLEAGVDEQFF
DNA: TGTGCCAGCAGCTTAGAAGCGGGAGTCGATGAGCAGTTCTTC

J: TRBJ2-3
length: 15
V: TRBV7-3
D: TRBD2
size: .
CDR3: CASSLLEGGADTQYF
DNA: TGTGCCAGCAGCTTATTAGAGGGAGGGGCAGATACGCAGTATTTT

J: TRBJ1-3
length: 15
V: TRBV9
D: .
size: .
CDR3: CASSVGQGPGNTIYF
DNA: TGTGCCAGCAGCGTAGGGCAGGGACCAGGAAACACCATATATTTT

J: TRBJ1-3
length: 14
V: TRBV6-5
D: TRBD1
size: .
CDR3: CASSSGDRVNTIYF
DNA: TGTGCCAGCAGTTCCGGGGACAGGGTAAACACCATATATTTT

J: TRBJ1-6
length: 17
V: TRBV5-4
D: .
size: .
CDR3: CASSLDTMSSYNSPLHF
DNA: TGTGCCAGCAGCCTGGACACAATGAGCTCCTATAATTCACCCCTCCACTTT

J: TRBJ1-2
length: 15
V: TRBV28
D: TRBD1
size: .
CDR3: CASIRSTGVAYGYTF
DNA: TGTGCCAGCATCCGTTCGACAGGGGTGGCCTATGGCTACACCTTC

J: TRBJ2-5
length: 16
V: TRBV6-4
D: TRBD2
size: .
CDR3: CASSDLGGGVEETQYF
DNA: TGTGCCAGCAGTGACTTGGGCGGGGGGGTTGAAGAGACCCAGTACTTC

J: TRBJ2-3
length: 13
V: TRBV3-1/TRBV3-2
D: .
size: .
CDR3: CASSQDRGDTQYF
DNA: TGTGCCAGCAGCCAAGACCGAGGCGATACGCAGTATTTT

J: TRBJ1-2
length: 14
V: TRBV13
D: .
size: .
CDR3: CASSPRPLGYGYTF
DNA: TGTGCCAGCAGCCCCCGCCCGTTGGGGTATGGCTACACCTTC

J: TRBJ2-1
length: 17
V: TRBV10-2
D: .
size: .
CDR3: CASSEHDRAAGYNEQFF
DNA: TGCGCCAGCAGTGAACACGACAGGGCCGCGGGGTACAATGAGCAGTTCTTC

J: TRBJ1-3
length: 17
V: TRBV4-1
D: TRBD1
size: few
CDR3: CASSRAQGQAGGNTIYF
DNA: TGCGCCAGCAGCCGCGCACAGGGACAGGCCGGGGGAAACACCATATATTTT

J: TRBJ1-2
length: 17
V: TRBV12-5
D: TRBD1
size: .
CDR3: CASGVTSGTGVRYGYTF
DNA: TGTGCTAGTGGGGTTACTTCCGGGACAGGGGTTCGCTATGGCTACACCTTC

J: TRBJ2-5
length: 14
V: TRBV7-3
D: TRBD2
size: .
CDR3: CASSLQAGVETQYF
DNA: TGTGCCAGCAGCTTACAAGCGGGGGTCGAGACCCAGTACTTC

J: TRBJ1-4
length: 14
V: TRBV7-9
D: .
size: .
CDR3: CASSLVSGNEKLFF
DNA: TGTGCCAGCAGCTTAGTTTCCGGAAATGAAAAACTGTTTTTT

J: TRBJ2-5
length: 16
V: TRBV7-8
D: TRBD2
size: .
CDR3: CASSYRLAGYQETQYF
DNA: TGTGCCAGCAGCTACAGACTAGCGGGGTACCAAGAGACCCAGTACTTC

J: TRBJ1-6
length: 17
V: TRBV11-2
D: .
size: .
CDR3: CASSGSPDRRKNSPLHF
DNA: TGTGCCAGCAGCGGTAGCCCGGACAGAAGAAAAAATTCACCCCTCCACTTT

J: TRBJ1-1
length: 12
V: TRBV28
D: .
size: .
CDR3: CASSRVSTEAFF
DNA: TGTGCCAGCAGTAGGGTTAGCACTGAAGCTTTCTTT

J: TRBJ2-7
length: 14
V: TRBV19
D: .
size: .
CDR3: CASTPRPGSYEQYF
DNA: TGTGCCAGTACCCCGAGGCCGGGCTCCTACGAGCAGTACTTC

J: TRBJ2-5
length: 13
V: TRBV5-5
D: TRBD1
size: few
CDR3: CASSWTGKETQYF
DNA: TGTGCCAGCAGCTGGACAGGGAAGGAGACCCAGTACTTC

J: TRBJ1-5
length: 12
V: TRBV3-1/TRBV3-2
D: .
size: .
CDR3: CASSWGNQPQHF
DNA: TGTGCCAGCAGCTGGGGCAATCAGCCCCAGCATTTT

J: TRBJ2-7
length: 15
V: TRBV5-1
D: TRBD2
size: .
CDR3: CASSPTSGRDYEQYF
DNA: TGCGCCAGCAGCCCAACTAGCGGGAGAGACTACGAGCAGTACTTC

J: TRBJ2-7
length: 14
V: TRBV11-1
D: .
size: .
CDR3: CASSTGGQDYEQYF
DNA: TGTGCCAGCAGCACGGGGGGACAGGACTACGAGCAGTACTTC

J: TRBJ2-5
length: 15
V: TRBV3-1/TRBV3-2
D: TRBD1
size: .
CDR3: CASSRIPGGQETQYF
DNA: TGTGCCAGCAGCCGCATCCCAGGGGGCCAAGAGACCCAGTACTTC

J: TRBJ2-3
length: 13
V: TRBV27
D: .
size: .
CDR3: CASGNFPTDTQYF
DNA: TGTGCCAGCGGGAACTTTCCTACAGATACGCAGTATTTT

J: TRBJ2-1
length: 16
V: TRBV5-1
D: .
size: .
CDR3: CASSPGVAGSYNEQFF
DNA: TGCGCCAGCAGCCCGGGGGTAGCTGGGTCCTACAATGAGCAGTTCTTC

J: TRBJ2-3
length: 15
V: TRBV27
D: TRBD1
size: .
CDR3: CAHTLEDRAGDTQYF
DNA: TGTGCCCACACCCTTGAGGACAGGGCAGGAGATACGCAGTATTTT

J: TRBJ1-6
length: 14
V: TRBV4-1
D: .
size: .
CDR3: CASSQDGYNSPLHF
DNA: TGCGCCAGCAGCCAAGATGGCTATAATTCACCCCTCCACTTT

J: TRBJ2-1
length: 13
V: TRBV10-1
D: .
size: .
CDR3: CASSPHGLGGQFF
DNA: TGCGCCAGCAGTCCTCATGGACTGGGTGGGCAGTTCTTC

J: TRBJ1-4
length: 17
V: TRBV5-3
D: .
size: .
CDR3: CARSPEYSTATNEKLFF
DNA: TGTGCCAGAAGCCCGGAGTACTCAACGGCAACTAATGAAAAACTGTTTTTT

J: TRBJ2-5
length: 15
V: TRBV15
D: .
size: .
CDR3: CATSRGGQGGETQYF
DNA: TGTGCCACCAGCAGAGGAGGGCAGGGTGGAGAGACCCAGTACTTC

J: TRBJ1-5
length: 14
V: TRBV18
D: .
size: .
CDR3: CASSPPSANQPQHF
DNA: TGTGCCAGCTCACCACCGTCTGCGAATCAGCCCCAGCATTTT

J: TRBJ1-4
length: 15
V: TRBV5-6
D: .
size: once
CDR3: CASTLGGPKTEKLFF
DNA: TGTGCCAGCACCTTGGGGGGACCTAAGACTGAAAAACTGTTTTTT

J: TRBJ2-5
length: 15
V: TRBV7-9
D: .
size: .
CDR3: CASSWGTGGLETQYF
DNA: TGTGCCAGCAGCTGGGGGACTGGAGGATTGGAGACCCAGTACTTC

J: TRBJ2-7
length: 13
V: TRBV6-5
D: .
size: .
CDR3: CASSRPASYEQYF
DNA: TGTGCCAGCAGTCGCCCCGCCTCCTACGAGCAGTACTTC

J: TRBJ2-5
length: 13
V: TRBV2
D: .
size: .
CDR3: CASGRDLEKTQYF
DNA: TGTGCCAGCGGAAGGGACCTGGAAAAGACCCAGTACTTC

J: TRBJ2-7
length: 14
V: TRBV28
D: .
size: .
CDR3: CASIPGGASYEQYF
DNA: TGTGCCAGCATCCCAGGTGGGGCCTCCTACGAGCAGTACTTC

J: TRBJ1-5
length: 12
V: TRBV28
D: .
size: .
CDR3: CASPGLTEPQHF
DNA: TGTGCCAGCCCGGGACTAACGGAGCCCCAGCATTTT

J: TRBJ2-1
length: 15
V: TRBV2
D: .
size: .
CDR3: CASSEGRGSYNEQFF
DNA: TGTGCCAGCAGTGAAGGCAGGGGCTCCTACAATGAGCAGTTCTTC

J: TRBJ2-7
length: 15
V: TRBV6-5
D: TRBD2
size: .
CDR3: CASSPTGTGGYEQYF
DNA: TGTGCCAGCAGTCCAACCGGGACGGGAGGTTACGAGCAGTACTTC

J: TRBJ1-4
length: 15
V: TRBV5-4
D: .
size: .
CDR3: CASSLGGETNEKLFF
DNA: TGTGCCAGCAGCTTGGGGGGAGAAACTAATGAAAAACTGTTTTTT

J: TRBJ2-2
length: 16
V: TRBV18
D: .
size: once
CDR3: CASSPFDRWGTGELFF
DNA: TGTGCCAGCTCACCCTTTGACAGATGGGGCACCGGGGAGCTGTTTTTT

J: TRBJ1-1
length: 18
V: TRBV7-9
D: .
size: .
CDR3: CASSLDFVGTRGNTEAFF
DNA: TGTGCCAGCAGCTTAGATTTTGTCGGGACACGGGGGAACACTGAAGCTTTCTTT

J: TRBJ2-5
length: 13
V: TRBV19
D: .
size: .
CDR3: CASSRGHQETQYF
DNA: TGTGCCAGTAGTCGGGGACACCAAGAGACCCAGTACTTC

J: TRBJ2-7
length: 15
V: TRBV5-6
D: .
size: .
CDR3: CASSPRGARSYEQYF
DNA: TGTGCCAGCAGCCCCAGGGGGGCCCGCTCCTACGAGCAGTACTTC

J: TRBJ1-1
length: 16
V: TRBV2
D: TRBD1
size: .
CDR3: CASSEGQGKTGSEAFF
DNA: TGTGCCAGCAGTGAAGGACAGGGGAAAACGGGCTCTGAAGCTTTCTTT

J: TRBJ2-1
length: 12
V: TRBV5-1
D: .
size: .
CDR3: CASTTQGNEQFF
DNA: TGCGCCAGCACCACACAGGGCAATGAGCAGTTCTTC

J: TRBJ2-1
length: 16
V: TRBV4-3
D: TRBD2
size: once
CDR3: CASSRGTSGIIDEQFF
DNA: TGCGCCAGCAGCCGAGGGACTAGCGGGATTATCGATGAGCAGTTCTTC

J: TRBJ1-5
length: 11
V: TRBV5-6
D: .
size: .
CDR3: CASSLGQLLHF
DNA: TGTGCCAGCAGCCTCGGACAGCTTCTGCATTTT

J: TRBJ1-2
length: 12
V: TRBV7-9
D: TRBD1
size: .
CDR3: CASSRTGSGYTF
DNA: TGTGCCAGCAGCAGGACAGGGAGCGGCTACACCTTC

J: TRBJ1-5
length: 16
V: TRBV2
D: TRBD1
size: .
CDR3: CASSGERGPSNQPQHF
DNA: TGTGCCAGCAGTGGTGAAAGGGGGCCCTCTAATCAGCCCCAGCATTTT

J: TRBJ1-2
length: 13
V: TRBV7-3
D: .
size: .
CDR3: CASSLDSVTDQRF
DNA: TGTGCCAGCAGCTTAGACAGCGTGACCGACCAACGCTTC